This TCR beta chain was sequenced in a study of cytomegalovirus exposure and HLA in healthy donors. Study conclusions and caveats: The likely explanation for a cluster of highly shared sequence variants was sequencing artifact. Analysis was carried out at a later point, and it linked a missense DCLRE1C variant to TCR beta V- and J-gene trimming.

As for this clone: Its antigen is still unknown.

With 60 Vbeta and 13 Jbeta primers, the PCR was carried out. Profiled with immunoSEQ multiplex PCR; TCRdb holds only in-frame clones, not every one. The sample lists 160,000 or so clones; almost 80% were seen once. After removal of 0 bases from V and 7 bases from J, the junction contained 4 bases not matched to a gene. From germline, CDR1 is SGHTA and CDR2 FQGNSA. The length of the CDR3 is 15 residues. V usage is TRBV7-2 and J usage is TRBJ2-2; 8 bases match TRBD2. This TCR was sampled from a male donor in good health and CMV-seronegative. The sample comprised PBMCs. In DNA, the CDR3 is TGTGCCAGCAGCTTAGCGTCGGGGGGGATCGGGGAGCTGTTTTTT. Its protein product is CASSLASGGIGELFF.